The clone carrying this T cell receptor beta chain was detected once. Per the original methods: Quantification of nucleated cells was approximated via reference gene primer amplification. Clones were sequenced by immunoSEQ multiplex PCR, and TCRdb holds only the in-frame ones, with some missing. The V and J calls and clone size are taken from that table; D and trimming were inferred from the DNA. The sample holds 200,000 or so clones; around 87% are singletons and the top ten take 3.5%. Researchers sorted participants into cohorts using their self-reported clinical history. The data stem from a study of blood T cell repertoires in COVID-19. The wider study: From T cells, B-cell-depleted T cells, or PBMCs came the material, which was cDNA or gDNA.

Germline V lookup: CDR1 LNHDA, CDR2 SQIVND (reference sequence). Trimming took 6 bases from V and 10 from J; bases not matched to a gene: 6. CDR3 length: 13 amino acids. The receptor's source is a woman aged 18-35 years in a cohort exposed to, infected with or recovered from COVID-19 (not recorded which). Sequencing input: PBMCs or T cells enriched from blood (not recorded which). The chain combines TRBV19 with TRBJ1-6; 7 nucleotides agree with TRBD1. This chain's CDR3 is CASRSRGESPLHF. The CDR3, as DNA: TGTGCCAGTAGGTCCAGGGGGGAATCACCCCTCCACTTT.